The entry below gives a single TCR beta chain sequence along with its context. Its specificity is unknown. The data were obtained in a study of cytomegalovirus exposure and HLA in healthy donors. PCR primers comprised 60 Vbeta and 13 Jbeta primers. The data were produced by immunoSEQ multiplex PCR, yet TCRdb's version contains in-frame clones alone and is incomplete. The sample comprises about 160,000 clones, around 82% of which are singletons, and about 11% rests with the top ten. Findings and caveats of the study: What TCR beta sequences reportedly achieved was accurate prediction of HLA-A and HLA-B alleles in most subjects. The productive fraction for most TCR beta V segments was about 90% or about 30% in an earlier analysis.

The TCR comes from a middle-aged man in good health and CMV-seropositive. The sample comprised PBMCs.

As DNA, the CDR3 is TGTGCCAGCAGCCCTCAGGGGACAGAATCGGTCATGACCCAGTACTTC. Its protein is CASSPQGTESVMTQYF. The chain employs TRBV5-4 and TRBJ2-5, with 7 nucleotides matching TRBD1. This CDR3 contains 16 residues. V shed 4 bases and J 7 bases; nucleotides not matched to a gene: 16. Germline V gene data show CDR1 as SGHNT and CDR2 as YYREEE (reference sequence).